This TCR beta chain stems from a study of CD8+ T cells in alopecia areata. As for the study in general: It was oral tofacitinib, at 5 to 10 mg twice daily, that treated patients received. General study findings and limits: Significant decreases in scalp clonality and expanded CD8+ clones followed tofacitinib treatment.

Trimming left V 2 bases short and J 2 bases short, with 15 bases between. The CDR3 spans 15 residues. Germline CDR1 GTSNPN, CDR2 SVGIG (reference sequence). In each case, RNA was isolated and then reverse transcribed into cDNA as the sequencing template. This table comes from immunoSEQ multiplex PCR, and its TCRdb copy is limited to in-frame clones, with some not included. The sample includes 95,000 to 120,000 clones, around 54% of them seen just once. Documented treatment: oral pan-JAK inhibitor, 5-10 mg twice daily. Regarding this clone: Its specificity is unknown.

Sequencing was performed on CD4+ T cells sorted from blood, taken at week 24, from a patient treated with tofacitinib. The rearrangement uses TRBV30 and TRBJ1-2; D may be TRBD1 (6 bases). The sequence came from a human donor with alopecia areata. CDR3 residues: CAWSTPWGANYGYTF. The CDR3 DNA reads TGTGCCTGGAGTACTCCCTGGGGGGCCAACTATGGCTACACCTTC.